These 2 T cell receptor beta chains originate from one sample sequenced in a study of CD8+CD57+ T cells in acquired aplastic anemia. CDR3 and TCR beta VDJ profiling relied on a genomic DNA template. TCRdb re-analysed the reads in MiXCR, keeping a single row per CDR3 protein. Seen here are hundreds of thousands of distinct CDR3 sequences, 45% to 65% observed once, and the top ten hold 7% to 9%. Sequenced: sorted CD4+, CD8+, or CD8+CD57+ T cells (not recorded which) from PBMCs. The origin of the receptors is a human donor with severe aplastic anemia or a healthy control (not recorded which).

This rearrangement joins TRBV15 to TRBJ2-7; D gene unclear. With 0 bases removed from V and 5 bases from J, the gap between germline ends came to 8 bases. Per the germline V gene, CDR1 is LNHNV and CDR2 is YYDKDF (reference sequence). The CDR3 length is 13 residues. CDR3 sequence reads: CATSRDGSDEQYF. The CDR3 region has the DNA TGTGCCACCAGCAGAGATGGGTCGGACGAGCAGTACTTC.

V gene TRBV20-1 combines with J gene TRBJ2-2; the D call may be TRBD1 or TRBD2 (5 bases each). This CDR3 has 13 residues. From germline, CDR1 is DFQATT and CDR2 SNEGSKA (reference sequence). V was cut by 6 bases and J by 8 bases, with 16 bases left in between. Here the CDR3 reads CSAMAGADGELFF. CDR3 nucleotide sequence: TGCAGTGCGATGGCCGGGGCTGATGGGGAGCTGTTTTTT.